What follows are 6 T cell receptor beta chains derived from one specimen sequenced in a study of blood T cells in healthy people across ages. The use of a sample-barcoded 5' primer and a J-beta primer mix characterized a second PCR of 7 to 11 cycles. TCRdb ran MiXCR on the 5' RACE reads and lists one entry per CDR3 protein. The sample holds 600,000 to 650,000 distinct CDR3 sequences, 58% seen once. Sample: blood. The receptors were sampled from a man in his 60s in good health.

The chain carries TRBV20-1 and TRBJ2-6; either TRBD1 or TRBD2 may fit D (5 bases each). CDR1 DFQATT and CDR2 SNEGSKA come from the germline V gene (reference sequence). Trimming left V 0 bases short and J 5 bases short, with 17 bases between. This CDR3 spans 17 amino acids. The CDR3 loop is CSARERGGGTRANVLTF. The CDR3, as DNA: TGCAGTGCTAGAGAAAGGGGTGGGGGAACTCGGGCCAACGTCCTGACTTTC.

CDR3 loop: CASSRPYRPNQPQHF. In nucleotides, the CDR3 is TGTGCCAGCAGTCGGCCTTACCGCCCCAATCAGCCCCAGCATTTT. The gene calls are TRBV6-2 or TRBV6-3 and TRBJ1-5; D not resolved. The CDR3 loop spans 15 amino acids. Germline values: CDR1 MNHEY, CDR2 SVGEGT. Deletions cut 5 bases from V and 3 bases from J, with 14 bases between.

This chain connects TRBV20-1 to TRBJ1-5; TRBD1 is a possible D gene (5 bases). This CDR3 spans 14 amino acids. Germline V lookup: CDR1 DFQATT, CDR2 SNEGSKA (reference sequence). Trimming took 2 bases from V and 3 from J, leaving 11 bases between them. The CDR3 is CSARPGTDNQPQHF. The CDR3 coding sequence is TGCAGTGCTAGACCCGGGACGGACAATCAGCCCCAGCATTTT.

The V gene is TRBV20-1, the J gene TRBJ2-3; 9 bases are a match to TRBD1. V was pared by 5 bases and J by 4 bases, with 10 bases of the junction left unmatched. Germline CDR1 and CDR2: DFQATT and SNEGSKA (reference sequence). The CDR3 sequence is 15 residues long. The CDR3 spells CSAPLRDRAPDTQYF. Here the CDR3 DNA reads TGCAGTGCTCCACTCCGGGACAGGGCCCCAGATACGCAGTATTTT.

In its sample, this clonotype was seen a few times. CDR3 DNA sequence: TGCGCCAGCAGTCCCGACCCAGGGGCAGATACGCAGTATTTT. Its protein is CASSPDPGADTQYF. V and J are TRBV5-1 and TRBJ2-3; possibly TRBD1 for D (6 bases). CDR1 and CDR2 (germline): SGHRS, YFSETQ. V was clipped by 5 bases and J by 4 bases, with 14 bases between them. The CDR3 extends over 14 amino acids.

V usage is TRBV3-1 and J usage is TRBJ2-5; 8 nucleotides agree with TRBD2. Losses at the gene ends were 2 bases for V and 1 base for J; bases not matched to a gene: 9. Germline V gene data show CDR1 as LGHDT and CDR2 as YNNKEL (reference sequence). The CDR3 covers 17 residues. The CDR3 region is CASSQRTSGTFQETQYF. CDR3 sequence (DNA): TGTGCCAGCAGCCAACGTACTAGCGGCACTTTCCAAGAGACCCAGTACTTC.